The subject of this entry is one TCR beta chain. What it binds is not known. The sample belongs to a study of cytomegalovirus exposure and HLA in healthy donors. PCR employed 60 Vbeta and 13 Jbeta primers. Clones were read by immunoSEQ multiplex PCR, and TCRdb kept only the in-frame ones, dropping some. The profile shows approximately 90,000 clones, less than 80% of them singletons. CDR1 KGHSH and CDR2 LQKENI come from the germline V gene. V lost 4 bases and J lost 2; bases outside the gene matches: 7. The CDR3 extends over 15 amino acids. Whole-study results and caveats: When the data were analyzed later, several of the most significant clusters appeared to be linked to common viral pathogens. The authors later found most CMV-associated TCR beta chains appeared HLA-restricted. TCR beta sequences reportedly predicted the HLA-A and HLA-B alleles of most subjects accurately.

Sequencing input: PBMCs. The J gene is TRBJ1-1, the V gene TRBV18, with 7 nucleotides matching TRBD1. The receptor was derived from a male donor in good health and CMV-seronegative. The CDR3 loop is CASSQTGTVNTEAFF. CDR3 DNA sequence: TGTGCCAGCTCACAGACCGGGACAGTCAACACTGAAGCTTTCTTT. The complete variable domain, with remaining parts taken from reference TRBV18 and TRBJ1-1, reads NAGVMQNPRHLVRRRGQEARLRCSPMKGHSHVYWYRQLPEEGLKFMVYLQKENIIDESGMPKERFSAEFPKEGPSILRIQQVVRGDSAAYFCASSQTGTVNTEAFFGQGTRLTVV.